The 8 T cell receptor beta chains below come from one sample, sequenced in a study of Tregs in tolerant kidney transplant recipients. Clones were read by immunoSEQ multiplex PCR, and TCRdb kept only the in-frame ones, dropping some. The repertoire holds about 69,000 clones, with 70% to 90% as singletons. Specimen: CD4+ T cells from blood, collected before the transplant. These TCRs come from a human donor who received a combined kidney and bone marrow transplant.

This chain joins TRBV7-2 and TRBJ2-3, with 9 bases matching TRBD2. Per the germline V gene, CDR1 is SGHTA and CDR2 is FQGNSA. The CDR3 is 15 amino acids. With 0 bases clipped from V and 6 bases from J, the junction kept 4 bases outside the gene matches. The CDR3 is CASSLASGRGDTQYF. CDR3 bases: TGTGCCAGCAGCTTAGCTAGCGGGAGAGGGGATACGCAGTATTTT. The complete variable domain, with remaining parts taken from reference TRBV7-2 and TRBJ2-3, reads GAGVSQSPSNKVTEKGKDVELRCDPISGHTALYWYRQSLGQGLEFLIYFQGNSAPDKSGLPSDRFSAERTGGSVSTLTIQRTQQEDSAVYLCASSLASGRGDTQYFGPGTRLTVL.

The chain links TRBV7-9 to TRBJ2-2; TRBD1 agrees at 10 bases. CDR1 and CDR2 from the germline V gene are SEHNR and FQNEAQ (reference sequence). There are 14 residues in the CDR3. V was pared by 5 bases and J by 6 bases, with 3 bases of the junction left unmatched. The CDR3 DNA follows: TGTGCCAGCAGCCCCGGACAGGGGGCCGGGGAGCTGTTTTTT. Protein sequence: CASSPGQGAGELFF.

This sequence joins TRBV4-2 and TRBJ2-7, with 11 bases aligning to TRBD1. The CDR3 is made up of 16 amino acids. V lost 4 bases, J lost 5 bases, and 10 bases stayed unmatched. Germline V CDR1 and CDR2: LGHNA, YNFKEQ. The CDR3 loop reads CASSPSPGQGANEQYF. The CDR3 coding sequence is TGTGCCAGCAGCCCCAGCCCAGGACAGGGGGCCAACGAGCAGTACTTC.

The rearrangement uses TRBV30 and TRBJ2-5; D gene unclear. Trimming took 1 base from V and 4 from J, leaving 7 bases between them. The CDR3 totals 12 residues. Germline-derived CDR1 and CDR2 are GTSNPN and SVGIG (reference sequence). The CDR3 protein is CAWSGHRETQYF. As DNA, the CDR3 is TGTGCCTGGAGTGGTCACAGAGAGACCCAGTACTTC. The full variable domain, in which reference TRBV30 and TRBJ2-5 provide the parts outside the CDR3, is SQTIHQWPATLVQPVGSPLSLECTVEGTSNPNLYWYRQAAGRGLQLLFYSVGIGQISSEVPQNLSASRPQDRQFILSSKKLLLSDSGFYLCAWSGHRETQYFGPGTRLLVL.

The V and J genes are TRBV5-1 and TRBJ2-7, with TRBD2 identical over 12 bases. The V segment lost 4 bases and the J segment 6 bases; nucleotides outside the gene matches: 8. Germline V lookup: CDR1 SGHRS, CDR2 YFSETQ. CDR3 length equals 15 residues. The CDR3 loop is CASSPSSGRDSEQYF. The CDR3, as DNA: TGCGCCAGCAGCCCCTCTAGCGGGAGGGATTCCGAGCAGTACTTC.

This chain links TRBV27 with TRBJ1-1; 10 nucleotides match TRBD1. The CDR3 totals 14 residues. Germline V gene data show CDR1 as MNHEY and CDR2 as SMNVEV (reference sequence). J was trimmed by 4 bases and V by 6 bases; bases with no gene match: 5. In DNA form, the CDR3 reads TGTGCCAGCAGCTCTGGACAGGGGGTCACTGAAGCTTTCTTT. This codes for CASSSGQGVTEAFF.

The chain couples TRBV2 to TRBJ2-7, with a weak D call TRBD1 (5 bases). Germline lookup yields CDR1 SNHLY and CDR2 FYNNEI. This CDR3 comprises 13 residues. V lost 4 bases to trimming and J lost 2 bases, with 9 bases between them. The CDR3 sequence is CASSVQDTYEQYF. The CDR3, as DNA: TGTGCCAGCAGTGTACAGGATACCTACGAGCAGTACTTC.

V gene TRBV15 combines with J gene TRBJ1-5, with no clear D. The V gene's germline CDR1 is LNHNV and CDR2 YYDKDF (reference sequence). The CDR3 covers 13 residues. V dropped 3 bases and J dropped 2 bases, with 5 bases sitting between them. CDR3: CATSSSGNQPQHF. In nucleotides, the CDR3 is TGTGCCACCAGCAGCAGTGGCAATCAGCCCCAGCATTTT. Supplemented by reference TRBV15 and TRBJ1-5, the full variable domain reads DAMVIQNPRYQVTQFGKPVTLSCSQTLNHNVMYWYQQKSSQAPKLLFHYYDKDFNNEADTPDNFQSRRPNTSFCFLDIRSPGLGDTAMYLCATSSSGNQPQHFGDGTRLSIL.